This T cell receptor (beta chain) appears in the sequencing data of a study of T cells in Graves' hyperthyroidism and ophthalmopathy. TCR beta CDR3 region amplification was performed from RNA transcripts. Initially, a first-round RT-PCR of the TCR CDR3 employed the HTBI primer set. TCRdb called the multiplex PCR reads again in MiXCR, with one record for every CDR3 protein. The sample shows 300,000 to 450,000 distinct CDR3 sequences, 15% to 20% of them seen only once. This CDR3 is built from 13 residues. Germline V gene lookup returns CDR1 GTSNPN and CDR2 SVGIG (reference sequence). Trimming shortened V by 0 bases and J by 4 bases, and 9 bases separated the two germline ends. This clonotype was counted many times.

Sequencing used blood. J is TRBJ1-1 and V is TRBV30, with a tentative D call TRBD1 (5 bases). The receptor comes from a woman aged 35 to 49 with Graves' ophthalmopathy. The DNA for the CDR3 is TGTGCCTGGAGTGTAACGGGGACCACTGAAGCTTTCTTT. As protein: CAWSVTGTTEAFF.